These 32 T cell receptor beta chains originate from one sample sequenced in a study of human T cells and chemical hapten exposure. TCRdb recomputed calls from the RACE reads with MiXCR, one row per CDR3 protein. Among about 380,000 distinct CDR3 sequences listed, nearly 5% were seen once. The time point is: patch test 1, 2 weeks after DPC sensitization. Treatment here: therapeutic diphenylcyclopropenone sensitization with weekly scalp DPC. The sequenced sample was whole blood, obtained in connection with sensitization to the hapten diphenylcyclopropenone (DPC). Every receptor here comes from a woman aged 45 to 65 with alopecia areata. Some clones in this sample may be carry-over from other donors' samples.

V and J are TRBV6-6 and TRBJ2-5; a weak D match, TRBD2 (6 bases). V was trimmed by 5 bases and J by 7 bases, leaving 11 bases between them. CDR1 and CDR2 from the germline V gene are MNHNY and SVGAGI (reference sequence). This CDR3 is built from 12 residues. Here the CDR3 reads CASSTRRATQYF. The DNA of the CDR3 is TGTGCCAGCAGTACCAGGAGGGCGACCCAGTACTTC.

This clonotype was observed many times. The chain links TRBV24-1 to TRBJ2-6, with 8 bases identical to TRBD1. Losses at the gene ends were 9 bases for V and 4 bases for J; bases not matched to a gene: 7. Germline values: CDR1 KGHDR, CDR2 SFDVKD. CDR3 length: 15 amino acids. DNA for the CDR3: TGTGCCACCGGCCAGGGGGCGCAAGGGGCCAACGTCCTGACTTTC. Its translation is CATGQGAQGANVLTF.

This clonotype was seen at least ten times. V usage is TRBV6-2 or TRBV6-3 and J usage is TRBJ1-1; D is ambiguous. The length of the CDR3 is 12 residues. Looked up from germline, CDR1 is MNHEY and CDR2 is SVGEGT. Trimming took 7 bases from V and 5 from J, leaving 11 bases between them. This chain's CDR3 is CASNIGRTEAFF. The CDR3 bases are TGTGCCAGCAACATCGGGAGGACTGAAGCTTTCTTT.

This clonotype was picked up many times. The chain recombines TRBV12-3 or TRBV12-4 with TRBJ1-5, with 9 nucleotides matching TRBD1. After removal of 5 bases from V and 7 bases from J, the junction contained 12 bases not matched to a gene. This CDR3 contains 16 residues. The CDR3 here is CASSPGTGRLGQPQHF. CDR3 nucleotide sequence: TGTGCCAGCAGTCCCGGGACAGGGCGCCTCGGGCAGCCCCAGCATTTT.

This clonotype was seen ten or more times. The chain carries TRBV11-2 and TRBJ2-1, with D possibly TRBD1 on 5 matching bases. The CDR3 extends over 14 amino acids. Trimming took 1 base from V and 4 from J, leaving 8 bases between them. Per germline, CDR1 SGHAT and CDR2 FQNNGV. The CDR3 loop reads CASSLGQGYNEQFF. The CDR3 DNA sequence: TGTGCCAGCAGCTTAGGTCAGGGTTACAATGAGCAGTTCTTC.

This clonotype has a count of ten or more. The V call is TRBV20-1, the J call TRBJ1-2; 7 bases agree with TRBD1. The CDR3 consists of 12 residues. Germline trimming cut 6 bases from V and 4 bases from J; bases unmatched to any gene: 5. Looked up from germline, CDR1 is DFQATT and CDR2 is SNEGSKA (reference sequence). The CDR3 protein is CSATGQLYGYTF. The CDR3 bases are TGCAGTGCGACGGGACAGCTCTATGGCTACACCTTC.

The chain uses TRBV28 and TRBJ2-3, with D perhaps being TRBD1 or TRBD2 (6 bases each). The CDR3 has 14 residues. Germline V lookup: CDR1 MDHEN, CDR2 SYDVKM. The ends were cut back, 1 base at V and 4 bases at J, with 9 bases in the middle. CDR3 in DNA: TGTGCCAGCAGTTTATTCGGGGGCGCAGATACGCAGTATTTT. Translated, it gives CASSLFGGADTQYF.

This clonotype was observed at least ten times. The CDR3 sequence: CASSRPDWSEQFF. In nucleotides, the CDR3 is TGTGCCAGCAGCCGCCCGGATTGGAGTGAGCAGTTCTTC. This chain connects TRBV6-2 or TRBV6-3 to TRBJ2-1; D is unclear. Trimming pared 6 bases from V and 9 bases from J, leaving 15 bases between. CDR3 length equals 13 residues. Germline CDR1 MNHEY, CDR2 SVGEGT.

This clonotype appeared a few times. The CDR3 bases are TGCGCCAGCAGCTGGGGACTAGCGGGAGTTGGCAATGAGCAGTTCTTC. This sequence encodes CASSWGLAGVGNEQFF. V gene TRBV5-1 combines with J gene TRBJ2-1, with 14 bases identical to TRBD2. V was pared by 3 bases and J by 6 bases, with 5 bases of the junction left unmatched. CDR3 length: 16 residues. Germline V gene lookup returns CDR1 SGHRS and CDR2 YFSETQ.

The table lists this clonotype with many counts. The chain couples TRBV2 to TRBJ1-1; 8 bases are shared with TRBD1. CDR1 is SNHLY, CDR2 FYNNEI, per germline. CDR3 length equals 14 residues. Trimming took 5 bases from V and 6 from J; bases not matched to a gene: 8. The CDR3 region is CASSYLDRGAEAFF. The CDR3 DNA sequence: TGTGCCAGCAGTTACCTAGACAGGGGAGCTGAAGCTTTCTTT.

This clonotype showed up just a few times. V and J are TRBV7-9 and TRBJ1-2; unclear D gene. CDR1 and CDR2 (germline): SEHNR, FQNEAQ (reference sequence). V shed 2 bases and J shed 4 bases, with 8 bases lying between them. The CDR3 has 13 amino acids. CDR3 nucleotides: TGTGCCAGCAGCTTACGTAACGTCTATGGCTACACCTTC. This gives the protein CASSLRNVYGYTF.

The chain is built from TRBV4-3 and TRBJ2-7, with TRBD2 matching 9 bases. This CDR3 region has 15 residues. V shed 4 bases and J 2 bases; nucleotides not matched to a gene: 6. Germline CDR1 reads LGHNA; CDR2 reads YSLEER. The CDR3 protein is CASSLLAGAPYEQYF. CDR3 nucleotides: TGCGCCAGCAGCCTCTTAGCGGGAGCCCCCTACGAGCAGTACTTC.

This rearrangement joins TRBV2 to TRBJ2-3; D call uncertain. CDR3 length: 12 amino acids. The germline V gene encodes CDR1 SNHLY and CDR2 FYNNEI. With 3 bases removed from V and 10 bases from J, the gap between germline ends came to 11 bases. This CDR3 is CASSEGHIPQYF. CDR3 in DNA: TGTGCCAGCAGTGAGGGCCACATACCGCAGTATTTT.

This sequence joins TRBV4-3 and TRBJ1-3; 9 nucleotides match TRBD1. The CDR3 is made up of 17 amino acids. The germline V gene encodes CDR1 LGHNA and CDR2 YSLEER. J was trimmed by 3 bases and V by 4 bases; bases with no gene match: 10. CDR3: CASSPGAGTGFGNTIYF. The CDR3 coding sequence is TGCGCCAGCAGCCCGGGTGCCGGGACAGGGTTTGGAAACACCATATATTTT.

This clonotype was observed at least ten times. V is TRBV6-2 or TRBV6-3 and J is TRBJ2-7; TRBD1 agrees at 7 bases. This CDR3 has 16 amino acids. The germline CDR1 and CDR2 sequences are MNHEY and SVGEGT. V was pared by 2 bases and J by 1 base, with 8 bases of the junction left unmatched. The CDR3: CASSYPPDRLSYEQYF. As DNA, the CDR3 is TGTGCCAGCAGTTACCCGCCGGACAGGCTTTCCTACGAGCAGTACTTC.

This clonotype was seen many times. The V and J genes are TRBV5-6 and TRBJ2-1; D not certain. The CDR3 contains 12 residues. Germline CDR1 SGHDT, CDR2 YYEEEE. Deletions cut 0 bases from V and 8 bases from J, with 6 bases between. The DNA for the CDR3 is TGTGCCAGCAGCTTGGTGGGCGATGAGCAGTTCTTC. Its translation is CASSLVGDEQFF.

CDR3 residues: CASSLPGVDRGRTQYF. The CDR3 DNA is TGTGCCAGCAGCCTTCCCGGGGTCGACAGGGGGAGGACCCAGTACTTC. The chain has TRBV3-1 and TRBJ2-5; 9 bases map to TRBD1. Germline lookup yields CDR1 LGHDT and CDR2 YNNKEL (reference sequence). The CDR3 loop spans 16 amino acids. V shed 4 bases, J shed 7 bases, and the junction held 13 bases outside the gene matches.

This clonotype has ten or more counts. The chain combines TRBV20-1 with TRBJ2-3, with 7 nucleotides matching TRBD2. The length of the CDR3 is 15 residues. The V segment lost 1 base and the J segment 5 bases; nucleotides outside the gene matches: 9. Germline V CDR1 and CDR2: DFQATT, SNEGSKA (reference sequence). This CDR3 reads CSARVSSGIGDTQYF. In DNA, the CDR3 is TGCAGTGCTAGAGTTTCCAGCGGGATTGGAGATACGCAGTATTTT.

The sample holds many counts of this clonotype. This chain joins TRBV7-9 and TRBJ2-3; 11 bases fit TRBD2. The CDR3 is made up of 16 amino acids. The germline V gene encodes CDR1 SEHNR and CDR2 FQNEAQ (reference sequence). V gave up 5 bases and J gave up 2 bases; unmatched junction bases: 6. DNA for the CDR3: TGTGCCAGCAGCCTGGGACTAGCGGTCCTCACAGATACGCAGTATTTT. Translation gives CASSLGLAVLTDTQYF. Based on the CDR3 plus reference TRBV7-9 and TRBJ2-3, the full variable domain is DTGVSQNPRHKITKRGQNVTFRCDPISEHNRLYWYRQTLGQGPEFLTYFQNEAQLEKSRLLSDRFSAERPKGSFSTLEIQRTEQGDSAMYLCASSLGLAVLTDTQYFGPGTRLTVL.

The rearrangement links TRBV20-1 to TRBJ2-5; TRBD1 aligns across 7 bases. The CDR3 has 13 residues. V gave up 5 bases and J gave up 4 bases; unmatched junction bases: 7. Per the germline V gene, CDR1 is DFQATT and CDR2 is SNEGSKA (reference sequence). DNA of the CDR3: TGCAGTGCTTTCGACAGGGCGGCAGAGACCCAGTACTTC. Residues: CSAFDRAAETQYF.

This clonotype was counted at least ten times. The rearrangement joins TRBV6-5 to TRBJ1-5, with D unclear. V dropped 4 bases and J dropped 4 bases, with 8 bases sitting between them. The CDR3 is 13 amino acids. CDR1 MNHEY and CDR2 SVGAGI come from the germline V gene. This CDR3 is CASSSRDNQPQHF. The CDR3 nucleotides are TGTGCCAGCAGTTCGAGAGATAATCAGCCCCAGCATTTT.

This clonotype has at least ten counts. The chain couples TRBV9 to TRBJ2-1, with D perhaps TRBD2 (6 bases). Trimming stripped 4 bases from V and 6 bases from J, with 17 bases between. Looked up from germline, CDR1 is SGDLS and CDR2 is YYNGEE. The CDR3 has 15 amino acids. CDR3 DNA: TGTGCCAGCAGCCCCCAACTAGCCCTTGGCAATGAGCAGTTCTTC. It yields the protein CASSPQLALGNEQFF.

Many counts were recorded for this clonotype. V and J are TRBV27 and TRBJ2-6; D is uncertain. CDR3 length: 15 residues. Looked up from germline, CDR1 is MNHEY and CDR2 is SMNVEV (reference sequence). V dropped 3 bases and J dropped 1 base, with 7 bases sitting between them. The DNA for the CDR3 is TGTGCCAGCAGTTTCTACCCTTCTGGGGCCAACGTCCTGACTTTC. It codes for CASSFYPSGANVLTF. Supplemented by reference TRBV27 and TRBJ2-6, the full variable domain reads EAQVTQNPRYLITVTGKKLTVTCSQNMNHEYMSWYRQDPGLGLRQIYYSMNVEVTDKGDVPEGYKVSRKEKRNFPLILESPSPNQTSLYFCASSFYPSGANVLTFGAGSRLTVL.

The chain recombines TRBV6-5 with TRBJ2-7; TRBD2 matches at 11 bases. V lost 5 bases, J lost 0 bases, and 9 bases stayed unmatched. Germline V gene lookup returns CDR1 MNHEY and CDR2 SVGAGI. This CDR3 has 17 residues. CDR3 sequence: CASSQPGTSGSSYEQYF. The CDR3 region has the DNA TGTGCCAGCAGTCAACCCGGGACTAGCGGAAGCTCCTACGAGCAGTACTTC.

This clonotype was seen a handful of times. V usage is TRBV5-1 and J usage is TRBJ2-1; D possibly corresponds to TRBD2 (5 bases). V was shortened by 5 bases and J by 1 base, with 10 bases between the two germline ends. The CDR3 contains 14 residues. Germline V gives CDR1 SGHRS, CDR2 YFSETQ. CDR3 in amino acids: CASRSPGSYNEQFF. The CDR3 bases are TGCGCCAGCAGATCCCCGGGGTCCTACAATGAGCAGTTCTTC.

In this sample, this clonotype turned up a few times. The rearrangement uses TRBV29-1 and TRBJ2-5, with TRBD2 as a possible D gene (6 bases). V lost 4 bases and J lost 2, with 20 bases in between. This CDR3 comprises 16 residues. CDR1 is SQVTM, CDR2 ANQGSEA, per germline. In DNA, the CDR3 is TGCAGCGTTGCTGGCAGTATGGGACTCGAGCAAGAGACCCAGTACTTC. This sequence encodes CSVAGSMGLEQETQYF.

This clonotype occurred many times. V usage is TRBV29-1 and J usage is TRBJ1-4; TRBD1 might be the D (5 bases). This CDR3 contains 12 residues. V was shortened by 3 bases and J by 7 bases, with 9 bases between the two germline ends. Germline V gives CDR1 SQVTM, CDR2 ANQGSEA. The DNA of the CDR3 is TGCAGCGTTGATTGGGGGAGTGAAAAACTGTTTTTT. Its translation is CSVDWGSEKLFF. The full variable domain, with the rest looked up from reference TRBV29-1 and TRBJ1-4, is SAVISQKPSRDICQRGTSLTIQCQVDSQVTMMFWYRQQPGQSLTLIATANQGSEATYESGFVIDKFPISRPNLTFSTLTVSNMSPEDSSIYLCSVDWGSEKLFFGSGTQLSVL.

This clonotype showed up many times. CDR3 region: CASSQDEGVAKYNEQFF. The CDR3 DNA is TGCGCCAGCAGCCAAGATGAAGGGGTAGCGAAATACAATGAGCAGTTCTTC. This chain links TRBV4-3 with TRBJ2-1; D tentatively reads TRBD1 or TRBD2 (5 bases each). The V end was cut by 0 bases, the J end by 4 bases, with 16 bases between. This CDR3 region has 17 residues. CDR1 LGHNA and CDR2 YSLEER come from the germline V gene.

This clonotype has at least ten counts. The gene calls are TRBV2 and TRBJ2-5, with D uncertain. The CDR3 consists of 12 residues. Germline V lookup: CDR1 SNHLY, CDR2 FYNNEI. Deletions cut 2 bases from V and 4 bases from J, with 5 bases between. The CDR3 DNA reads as TGTGCCAGCAGTGAAATATTAGAGACCCAGTACTTC. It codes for CASSEILETQYF.

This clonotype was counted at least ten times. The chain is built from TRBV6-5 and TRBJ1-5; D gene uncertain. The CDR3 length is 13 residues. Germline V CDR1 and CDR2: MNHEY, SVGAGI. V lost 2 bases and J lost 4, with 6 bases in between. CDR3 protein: CASSYDGNQPQHF. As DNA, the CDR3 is TGTGCCAGCAGTTACGACGGGAATCAGCCCCAGCATTTT.

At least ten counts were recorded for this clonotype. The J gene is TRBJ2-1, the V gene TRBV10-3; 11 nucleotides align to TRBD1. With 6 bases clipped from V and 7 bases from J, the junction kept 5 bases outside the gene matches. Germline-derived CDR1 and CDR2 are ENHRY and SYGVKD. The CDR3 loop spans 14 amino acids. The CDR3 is CAIRGQGVKNEQFF. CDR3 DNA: TGTGCCATCAGGGGACAGGGGGTAAAGAATGAGCAGTTCTTC.

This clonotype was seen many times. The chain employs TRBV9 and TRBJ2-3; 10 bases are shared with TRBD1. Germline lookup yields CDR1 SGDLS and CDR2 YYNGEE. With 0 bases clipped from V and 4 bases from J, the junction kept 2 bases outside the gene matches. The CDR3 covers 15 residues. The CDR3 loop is CASSVVGQGPDTQYF. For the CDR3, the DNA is TGTGCCAGCAGCGTAGTGGGACAGGGGCCAGATACGCAGTATTTT.